This T cell receptor (beta chain) was captured by sequencing in a study of T cell responses to AZD1222 COVID-19 vaccine. Germline CDR1 and CDR2: SGHNT and YENEEA. This CDR3 spans 16 amino acids. V was cut by 2 bases and J by 2 bases, with 12 bases left in between. The protocol was immunoSEQ multiplex PCR, while the TCRdb copy is restricted to in-frame clones and leaves out a portion. The table shows about 100,000 clones, with about 85% occurring only once. The receptor was derived from an adult in good health. The sequenced sample was peripheral blood, obtained on day 0 of AZD1222 vaccination. The chain is built from TRBV11-3 and TRBJ2-2; D not certain. The chain's CDR3 is CASSLSRLENTGELFF. The CDR3 DNA is TGTGCCAGCAGCTTATCAAGACTTGAAAACACCGGGGAGCTGTTTTTT.